This passage covers 16 T cell receptor beta chains from one sample sequenced in a study of cytotoxic CD8 clonotypes in ibrutinib-treated CLL. The table came from immunoSEQ multiplex PCR; TCRdb's copy has only in-frame clones and leaves some out. Counted here are roughly 250,000 clones, less than 75% occurring once; the ten biggest clones make up 15%. Sequencing was performed on PBMCs, taken after 24 months of ibrutinib treatment. These receptors came from a human donor with chronic lymphocytic leukemia.

This clone was seen a handful of times. This chain links TRBV11-1 with TRBJ2-7; TRBD2 matches at 8 bases. Germline V gene sequence: CDR1 SGHAT, CDR2 FQDESV (reference sequence). V lost 5 bases to trimming and J lost 0 bases; unmatched junction nucleotides: 3. The CDR3 consists of 14 residues. CDR3 DNA: TGTGCCAGCAGCCCGAGCGGGAGCTCCTACGAGCAGTACTTC. Its translation is CASSPSGSSYEQYF.

The gene calls are TRBV30 and TRBJ2-2; 7 positions match TRBD2. The CDR3 is 15 amino acids. V gave up 7 bases and J gave up 0 bases; unmatched junction bases: 8. The germline V gene encodes CDR1 GTSNPN and CDR2 SVGIG (reference sequence). The CDR3 region is CAYQTGTTNTGELFF. The DNA of the CDR3 is TGTGCCTACCAGACCGGGACTACGAACACCGGGGAGCTGTTTTTT.

The chain has TRBV4-2 and TRBJ2-7; the D gene is possibly TRBD1 (6 bases). The CDR3 spans 15 residues. The V end was cut by 0 bases, the J end by 3 bases, with 12 bases between. In germline, CDR1 is LGHNA, CDR2 YNFKEQ. The DNA for the CDR3 is TGTGCCAGCAGCCAAGAAGGGGACAATCACTACGAGCAGTACTTC. This gives the protein CASSQEGDNHYEQYF.

This sequence joins TRBV29-1 and TRBJ2-1; D not resolved. V lost 3 bases to trimming and J lost 3 bases, with 6 bases between them. CDR3 length equals 12 residues. Germline lookup yields CDR1 SQVTM and CDR2 ANQGSEA. The CDR3, as DNA: TGCAGCGTTGAGAACAACTACAATGAGCAGTTCTTC. This gives the protein CSVENNYNEQFF.

V gene TRBV5-1 combines with J gene TRBJ2-1; D may match TRBD1 or TRBD2 (5 bases each). The V end was cut by 1 base, the J end by 2 bases, with 10 bases between. The CDR3 has 15 residues. CDR1 SGHRS and CDR2 YFSETQ come from the germline V gene. CDR3 region: CASSLRGDPYNEQFF. The CDR3 nucleotides are TGCGCCAGCAGCTTGAGAGGGGACCCCTACAATGAGCAGTTCTTC.

V gene TRBV6-6 combines with J gene TRBJ2-5; D tentatively reads TRBD1 or TRBD2 (5 bases each). Germline V lookup: CDR1 MNHNY, CDR2 SVGAGI (reference sequence). CDR3 length: 16 amino acids. The germline V and J ends were trimmed by 0 bases and 1 base, with 12 bases remaining between them. The CDR3 sequence is CASSYSGPGAQETQYF. The CDR3 coding sequence is TGTGCCAGCAGTTACTCGGGGCCCGGGGCCCAAGAGACCCAGTACTTC.

The CDR3 DNA follows: TGTGCCAGCACCGCGCAGGGGGCGTCCTATGGCTACACCTTC. Residues: CASTAQGASYGYTF. The chain carries TRBV7-2 and TRBJ1-2, with 8 bases fitting TRBD1. There are 14 residues in the CDR3. V gave up 7 bases and J gave up 4 bases; unmatched junction bases: 8. The germline V gene has CDR1 SGHTA and CDR2 FQGNSA.

This clone was seen more than once but under ten times. The CDR3 nucleotides read TGCAGCGTTGAACTAGCGGTCAATGAGCAGTTCTTC. Protein product: CSVELAVNEQFF. The rearrangement joins TRBV29-1 to TRBJ2-1, with TRBD2 matching 7 bases. From germline, CDR1 is SQVTM and CDR2 ANQGSEA. Trimming at V came to 2 bases and at J to 6 bases, leaving 1 base not matched to a gene. The CDR3 extends over 12 amino acids.

The chain recombines TRBV9 with TRBJ2-3, with 7 nucleotides matching TRBD2. In germline, CDR1 is SGDLS, CDR2 YYNGEE. The CDR3 runs to 14 residues. J lost 2 bases, V lost 7 bases, and 7 bases had no gene match. The CDR3 region has the DNA TGTGCCAGCGCTCGGCTAGCGGCCACAGATACGCAGTATTTT. Translated: CASARLAATDTQYF.

The chain uses TRBV19 and TRBJ1-1; 9 positions agree with TRBD1. Germline V gene sequence: CDR1 LNHDA, CDR2 SQIVND (reference sequence). CDR3 length: 15 residues. The V and J ends lost 4 bases and 3 bases, in that order; junction bases with no gene match: 6. As DNA, the CDR3 is TGTGCCAGTAGTACGAGACAGGGGGTTGACACTGAAGCTTTCTTT. Its protein product is CASSTRQGVDTEAFF.

V gene TRBV6-5 combines with J gene TRBJ1-1; D may be TRBD1 (5 bases). There are 13 residues in the CDR3. With 5 bases removed from V and 3 bases from J, the gap between germline ends came to 10 bases. Germline V CDR1 and CDR2: MNHEY, SVGAGI. The CDR3 DNA sequence: TGTGCCAGCAGTCAGGGTCCCTACACTGAAGCTTTCTTT. Translation gives CASSQGPYTEAFF.

V gene TRBV6-5 combines with J gene TRBJ1-5; unclear D gene. CDR3 size: 13 residues. Trimming cost V 2 bases and J 11 bases, with 13 bases left between them. CDR1 and CDR2 (germline): MNHEY, SVGAGI. The CDR3 loop reads CASSYGPALAQHF. In DNA form, the CDR3 reads TGTGCCAGCAGTTACGGTCCCGCATTGGCCCAGCATTTT.

The V and J genes are TRBV9 and TRBJ1-2; no clear D. V lost 4 bases and J lost 4, with 8 bases in between. Germline V gene data show CDR1 as SGDLS and CDR2 as YYNGEE. The CDR3 contains 12 residues. In DNA form, the CDR3 reads TGTGCCAGCAGCCCCCAAACCTATGGCTACACCTTC. Protein sequence: CASSPQTYGYTF. The whole variable domain, remainder taken from reference TRBV9 and TRBJ1-2, is DSGVTQTPKHLITATGQRVTLRCSPRSGDLSVYWYQQSLDQGLQFLIQYYNGEERAKGNILERFSAQQFPDLHSELNLSSLELGDSALYFCASSPQTYGYTFGSGTRLTVV.

The chain joins TRBV23-1 to TRBJ2-7, with 9 bases fitting TRBD1. TRBV23-1 is placed among ORFs of uncertain function. Trimming at V came to 4 bases and at J to 3 bases, leaving 7 bases not matched to a gene. The CDR3 is 15 amino acids. The CDR3 region is CASSPGTGPIYEQYF. In nucleotides, the CDR3 is TGCGCCAGCAGTCCCGGGACAGGGCCCATCTACGAGCAGTACTTC.

V usage is TRBV27 and J usage is TRBJ2-7; TRBD1 agrees at 8 bases. CDR1 is MNHEY and CDR2 is SMNVEV in the germline V gene (reference sequence). This CDR3 contains 14 residues. J was trimmed by 5 bases and V by 7 bases; bases with no gene match: 10. This CDR3 reads CASKPWAGGDEQYF. DNA of the CDR3: TGTGCCAGCAAACCCTGGGCAGGGGGCGACGAGCAGTACTTC.

The chain is built from TRBV6-5 and TRBJ2-5, with TRBD2 as a possible D gene (5 bases). This CDR3 spans 15 amino acids. V was trimmed by 5 bases and J by 2 bases, leaving 15 bases between them. Germline V gene data show CDR1 as MNHEY and CDR2 as SVGAGI. The CDR3 protein is CASSPNPPGQETQYF. The CDR3 nucleotides read TGTGCCAGCAGTCCGAACCCACCGGGGCAAGAGACCCAGTACTTC.